The rows below give T cell receptor beta chains drawn from one sample of a study of shared clonotypes between healthy human individuals. Profiled with immunoSEQ multiplex PCR; TCRdb holds only in-frame clones, not every one. The table shows about 480,000 clones, with about four fifths occurring only once. Sequenced material: PBMCs. Every receptor here comes from a woman between 40 and 50 years old in good health. Some clones in this sample may be carry-over from other donors' samples. CDR3s include the opening cysteine and the closing phenylalanine or tryptophan. The D gene is left open where the match is weak. Where a row states a size, it is once, few, many or the class of an expanded clone; other rows omit it.

TRBJ2-2 - TRBV19 - TGTGCCAGTAGTATAGCTGGCGGGACCCCCATTCTTAACACCGGGGAGCTGTTTTTT CASSIAGGTPILNTGELFF
TRBJ2-5 - TRBV2 - TGTGCCAGCAGGGAACCGACTAGGAGTGAGACCCAGTACTTC CASREPTRSETQYF
TRBJ2-7 - TRBV27 - TGTGCCAGCAGTCTCACGGCAGGGGACTACGAGCAGTACTTC CASSLTAGDYEQYF
TRBJ1-1 - TRBV18 TRBD1 TGTGCCAGCTCACAGAAGGGGGCCCCCGTGAACACTGAAGCTTTCTTT CASSQKGAPVNTEAFF
TRBJ1-1 once TRBV5-3 TRBD1 TGTGCCAGAAGCGGGAGTGGGACAGGGAAAACTGTAGGCATGAACACTGAAGCTTTCTTT CARSGSGTGKTVGMNTEAFF
TRBJ2-7 many TRBV6-1 - TGTGCCAGCAGCCTTGTGGGGGGCTACGAGCAGTACTTC CASSLVGGYEQYF
TRBJ2-5 - TRBV5-1 TRBD2 TGCGCCAGCAGCTTGACTAGCGGGAGTGGACAAGAGACCCAGTACTTC CASSLTSGSGQETQYF
TRBJ1-1 few TRBV5-1 - TGCGCCAGCAGCTTGGGGAGGGACCCCCGAACGAGGAACACTGAAGCTTTCTTT CASSLGRDPRTRNTEAFF
TRBJ2-1 - TRBV29-1 - TGCAGCGTTGAAGGTAGTTCTGGCAATGAGCAGTTCTTC CSVEGSSGNEQFF
TRBJ1-6 - TRBV6-6 TRBD1 TGTGCCAGCAGTTCCCCCGGGACAGGGTTTTCACCCCTCCACTTT CASSSPGTGFSPLHF
TRBJ2-1 once TRBV11-3 - TGTGCCAGCAGCTCACGAGATGAGCAGTTCTTC CASSSRDEQFF
TRBJ2-1 - TRBV6-5 - TGTGCCAGCACCCGCACCGCCTCAGGGCATGAGCAGTTCTTC CASTRTASGHEQFF
TRBJ2-7 - TRBV5-1 - TGCGCCAGCAGCCCTCTTGGAGGATACGAGCAGTACTTC CASSPLGGYEQYF
TRBJ2-7 - TRBV11-2 TRBD2 TGTGCCAGCAGCTTAGAGTCTAGCGGGAGAATTGAGCAGTACTTC CASSLESSGRIEQYF
TRBJ2-3 - TRBV4-3 TRBD1 TGCGCCAGCAGCCTGACAGGGGTTAGCACAGATACGCAGTATTTT CASSLTGVSTDTQYF
TRBJ2-3 - TRBV5-1 TRBD1 TGCGCCAGCAGCTCGGTCCCGGGACAGGGATCAGATACGCAGTATTTT CASSSVPGQGSDTQYF
TRBJ2-3 - TRBV27 - TGTGCCAGCAGTTTTCGCCTACCTCCAAGCACAGATACGCAGTATTTT CASSFRLPPSTDTQYF
TRBJ2-7 - TRBV4-2 - TGTGCCAGCAGCCAAGATCTATCGGCAGGTCGTGGACTTAGGGGCTACGAGCAGTACTTC CASSQDLSAGRGLRGYEQYF
TRBJ1-2 - TRBV30 - TGTGCCTGGGGACACGGTAACTATGGCTACACCTTC CAWGHGNYGYTF
TRBJ2-3 - TRBV6-1 TRBD1 TGTGCCAGCAGTGGCCTCTGGACAGGGGGCACAGATACGCAGTATTTT CASSGLWTGGTDTQYF
TRBJ2-1 - TRBV5-1 TRBD2 TGCGCCAGCAGCTTATCGGGACTAGCGGGACCTGAGCAGTTCTTC CASSLSGLAGPEQFF
TRBJ1-5 - TRBV7-2 - TGTGCCAGCAGCTTAGCGGGGGGCGGGGTTCAGCCCCAGCATTTT CASSLAGGGVQPQHF
TRBJ2-1 - TRBV18 TRBD2 TGTGCCAGCTCACCAAAAGGACTAGCGGGACTCCCCACCTCGTACAATGAGCAGTTCTTC CASSPKGLAGLPTSYNEQFF
TRBJ1-3 many TRBV7-9 - TGTGCCAGCAGCTCCGGGGCGGGAAACACCATATATTTT CASSSGAGNTIYF
TRBJ2-6 once TRBV6-1 - TGTGCCAGCAGTGAAACCCGGACCTCTGGGGCCAACGTCCTGACTTTC CASSETRTSGANVLTF
TRBJ2-2 - TRBV5-1 - TGCGCCAGCAGTCTAGACAGCCTAGACACCGGGGAGCTGTTTTTT CASSLDSLDTGELFF
TRBJ1-1 - TRBV28 - TGTGCCAGCAGTTTGAGGGCCTTTGACGCTTTCTTT CASSLRAFDAFF
TRBJ2-4 - TRBV19 - TGTGCCAGTAGTACGAGGGGAATAGCCAAAAACATTCAGTACTTC CASSTRGIAKNIQYF
TRBJ2-5 - TRBV18 TRBD2 TGTGCCAGCTCACAATTCGCGGGAGGGCCGGGGGAGACCCAGTACTTC CASSQFAGGPGETQYF
TRBJ1-2 - TRBV6-5 TRBD1 TGTGCCAGCATTAAACGACAGGGGGCGAACTATGGCTACACCTTC CASIKRQGANYGYTF
TRBJ2-7 - TRBV5-4 TRBD1 TGTGCCAGCAGCCGCCCCGGGACAGAGACCTACGAGCAGTACTTC CASSRPGTETYEQYF
TRBJ2-5 - TRBV10-3 - TGTGCCATCAGCCCCACTGGCGGGATAGGAGAGACCCAGTACTTC CAISPTGGIGETQYF
TRBJ2-7 - TRBV10-3 - TGTGCCATCAGTGAGGGACGGAGAGGGAACTACGAGCAGTACTTC CAISEGRRGNYEQYF
TRBJ2-7 - TRBV2 - TGTGCCAGTAACAAACAGGATCCCAATTTGTTGCCGTACTTC CASNKQDPNLLPYF
TRBJ2-3 - TRBV9 TRBD2 TGTGCCAGCAGCAAGCGGGAGTCGTTGGATACGCAGTATTTT CASSKRESLDTQYF
TRBJ1-4 - TRBV18 - TGTGCCAGCTCACCGATGGGTACGGGGTCTAATGAAAAACTGTTTTTT CASSPMGTGSNEKLFF
TRBJ1-5 - TRBV6-1 TRBD1 TGTGCCAGCACCCCGGGGACAGCCAATCAGCCCCAGCATTTT CASTPGTANQPQHF
TRBJ2-1 - TRBV28 - TGTGCCAGCAGTTCTACCGGACAGAATTACAATGAGCAGTTCTTC CASSSTGQNYNEQFF
TRBJ2-7 - TRBV19 - TGTGCCAGTAGTATACGGTCAGGGGAGGAGCAGTACTTC CASSIRSGEEQYF
TRBJ2-3 - TRBV5-1 TRBD2 TGCGCCAGCAGCCCGGGACTAGCGGGAGGTGCAGATACGCAGTATTTT CASSPGLAGGADTQYF
TRBJ1-2 - TRBV2 - TGTGCCAGCAGCGGAGATCAGGGTAATGGCTACACCTTC CASSGDQGNGYTF
TRBJ1-2 - TRBV5-6 TRBD1 TGTGCCAGCAGCTTGGTGGGACAGGGGCGTTTTGGCTACACCTTC CASSLVGQGRFGYTF
TRBJ1-1 - TRBV10-3 - TGTGCCATCAGTGAGTCGTCAGGGCCAATGAACACTGAAGCTTTCTTT CAISESSGPMNTEAFF
TRBJ1-5 - TRBV7-8 TRBD1 TGTGCCAGCAGCATCGGACAGGGGAACCAGCCCCAGCATTTT CASSIGQGNQPQHF
TRBJ1-2 - TRBV18 TRBD1 TGTGCCAGCTCACCGGGACAGGTCTATGGCTACACCTTC CASSPGQVYGYTF